This paragraph reports one T cell receptor (beta chain). The sample originates from a study of blood T cell repertoires in COVID-19. Looking at the study overall: PBMCs, B-cell-depleted T cells, or T cells were the source of the cDNA or gDNA that made up the material.

Recovery among Cohort 3 donors was established by two negative PCRs, clearance, or symptom resolution. In the original analysis: Nucleated cell number was recorded as an estimate derived from reference gene primer amplification. Repertoires were generated with immunoSEQ multiplex PCR, while TCRdb's copy carries only in-frame clones and drops some. V, J and clone size reflect that table, while D and trimming were determined from the DNA. The sample lists 180,000 or so clones, about 80% occurring once. CDR3 length: 15 amino acids. Germline V lookup: CDR1 SNHLY, CDR2 FYNNEI. Trimming removed 8 bases from V and 9 bases from J; junction bases left unmatched: 10.

Sequenced material: PBMCs or T cells enriched from blood (not recorded which). The TCR sequence derives from a man in his forties who had recovered from COVID-19. This sequence joins TRBV2 and TRBJ1-6, with TRBD1 identical over 10 bases. The chain's CDR3 is CASFDPTGGFSPLHF. CDR3 sequence (DNA): TGTGCCAGCTTCGACCCGACAGGGGGCTTTTCACCCCTCCACTTT.